This T cell receptor (beta chain) was recovered during a study of blood T cell repertoires in COVID-19 (dated by TCRdb to between 2020 and 2021). With regard to the full study: Samples covering the acute and convalescent phases of COVID-19 were provided by collaborators in the United States, Italy and Spain. The material from the prospective study consisted of cDNA or gDNA derived from T cells, B-cell-depleted T cells, or PBMCs. Deeply sampled blood TCRbeta repertoires from subjects exposed to, actively infected with, or recovered from COVID-19 were included in the dataset. Where available, HLA class I and class II types were obtained from metadata supplied by the sample provider rather than from assay-based typing. The sample metadata nearly always contained a de-identified subject ID, COVID-19 status, age in years and sex. The samples were drawn from two sources: the first 160 participants of the ongoing ImmuneRACE study, and 1,000 to 1,500 subjects contributed by 6 global collaborators. The repertoires were released in a freely available public database intended as a resource for research on the immune response to SARS-CoV-2. General study outcomes and caveats: The amount of clinical and demographic metadata varied by source and participant and was provided uncurated.

The immunoSEQ Assay, a bias-controlled multiplex PCR, was used to amplify TCRbeta CDR3 regions from genomic DNA. From the authors' description of their analysis: Within the assay, amplification of reference gene primers was used to estimate how many nucleated cells each sample contained. To quantify the absolute abundance of each unique TCRbeta CDR3 rearrangement, sequence reads were collapsed and filtered. For each sample, productive Simpson clonality was calculated as the square root of Simpson's diversity index across productive rearrangements. TCRdb limited this immuneACCESS table to in-frame rearrangements with V and J called. A share of clones is missing; checked studies link under half to unresolved V genes, and the rest is unexplained. V and J calls and clone size are those listed in that table; D and trimming were worked out from the DNA. Within this sample are around 180,000 clones, with roughly 84% of them counted one time only. The top ten clonotypes cover over 15% of the sample.

About this clone: Its cognate antigen has yet to be identified. No base qualities exist here, and no much larger clone lies one base off it.

One collaborating source in Seattle enrolled patients during active infection and followed them longitudinally through the course of disease. The collaborating institutions used their own protocols to collect whole blood in K2EDTA tubes. Collaborator samples were shipped for TCRbeta analysis as frozen whole blood, isolated PBMCs, or DNA extracted from either sample type. The CDR3 spans 16 residues, from the cysteine through the phenylalanine. Only CDR3 DNA is held: 48 bases, read in frame from base 1. The germline V gene supplies CDR1 MGHRA and CDR2 YSYEKL. Trimming takes 0 bases off V and 6 bases off J; junction bases not matched to a gene: 7.

The chain uses TRBV4-1 and TRBJ2-1, with TRBD2 matching 8 junction bases. This clonotype was obtained from a person aged 65-85 years with COVID-19, enrolled during active disease. What was sequenced was peripheral blood. The CDR3 reads as follows: CASSQDFSGVVNEQFF. The nucleotide sequence reads TGCGCCAGCAGCCAAGATTTTAGCGGGGTAGTCAATGAGCAGTTCTTC.